The clone carrying this T cell receptor (beta chain) showed up many times. Antigen specificity is unknown. The V gene lost 0 bases and the J gene lost 5 bases, with 22 bases spanning the gap. CDR1 and CDR2 from the germline V gene are SEHNR and FQNEAQ (reference sequence). The CDR3 has 18 residues. In TCRdb, the multiplex PCR reads were re-called with MiXCR into one record per CDR3 protein. The sample lists under 45,000 distinct CDR3 sequences, 36% occurring once. The data were obtained in a study of breast tumors, draining lymph nodes, adjacent tissues. Study-level points and caveats: The data were judged consistent with most tumor T cells coming from lymph node and expanding in tumor. Tumor and nontumor repertoires were significantly more similar in luminal-like than in basal-like breast cancer.

Sequences were obtained from breast tumor tissue. This chain uses TRBV7-9 with TRBJ2-5; D remains ambiguous. The clonotype originates from a female donor with breast cancer. Some clones in this sample may be carry-over from other donors' samples. This CDR3 reads CASSLATRRPGKGETQYF. The DNA of the CDR3 is TGTGCCAGCAGCTTAGCCACCCGCCGGCCCGGAAAAGGGGAGACCCAGTACTTC.